Following are 17 T cell receptor beta chains from one sample sequenced in a study of control samples from healthy donors and cancer patients. Measured with immunoSEQ multiplex PCR; TCRdb has only the in-frame clones, and not every one. This repertoire shows 100,000 to 150,000 clones, over 85% found once; its top ten account for around 5.1%. Sequences were obtained from blood. The source of these receptors is a man younger than 30 in good health.

The chain has TRBV11-2 and TRBJ1-4; the D gene is possibly TRBD1 (5 bases). V shed 2 bases and J shed 5 bases, with 12 bases lying between them. This CDR3 comprises 15 residues. The germline CDR1 and CDR2 sequences are SGHAT and FQNNGV. The CDR3 nucleotides read TGTGCCAGCAGCTTACGGGGCAGTCACAATGAAAAACTGTTTTTT. It translates to CASSLRGSHNEKLFF. Full variable domain (missing parts from reference TRBV11-2 and TRBJ1-4): EAGVAQSPRYKIIEKRQSVAFWCNPISGHATLYWYQQILGQGPKLLIQFQNNGVVDDSQLPKDRFSAERLKGVDSTLKIQPAKLEDSAVYLCASSLRGSHNEKLFFGSGTQLSVL.

The V and J genes are TRBV30 and TRBJ2-2; 7 bases align to TRBD1. J was trimmed by 0 bases and V by 3 bases; bases with no gene match: 7. The CDR3 is 16 residues long. Germline loops: CDR1 GTSNPN, CDR2 SVGIG (reference sequence). The CDR3: CAWRKPGTANTGELFF. CDR3 nucleotides: TGTGCCTGGAGAAAACCCGGGACAGCGAACACCGGGGAGCTGTTTTTT.

The J gene is TRBJ1-1, the V gene TRBV11-2, with unresolved D. The CDR3 loop spans 15 amino acids. Germline lookup yields CDR1 SGHAT and CDR2 FQNNGV. Trimming removed 1 base at V and 1 base at J, with 10 bases between. The CDR3, as DNA: TGTGCCAGCAGCTTAGTTGGACGGAGGAACACTGAAGCTTTCTTT. Translated: CASSLVGRRNTEAFF.

The chain combines TRBV30 with TRBJ2-7; no clear D gene. Germline values: CDR1 GTSNPN, CDR2 SVGIG (reference sequence). The CDR3 totals 13 residues. V was shortened by 0 bases and J by 2 bases, with 8 bases between the two germline ends. CDR3: CAWSVGSTYEQYF. DNA of the CDR3: TGTGCCTGGAGTGTCGGCAGCACCTACGAGCAGTACTTC.

Concerning this clone itself: Other DNA sequences in the same sample also yield this CDR3. The chain couples TRBV20-1 to TRBJ2-2, with D hard to call. Trimming pared 3 bases from V and 0 bases from J, leaving 11 bases between. CDR3 length: 15 residues. Per the germline V gene, CDR1 is DFQATT and CDR2 is SNEGSKA (reference sequence). The CDR3 sequence is CSASLGETNTGELFF. The CDR3 region has the DNA TGCAGTGCTAGTCTCGGCGAAACGAACACCGGGGAGCTGTTTTTT.

This chain joins TRBV9 and TRBJ2-3; 8 bases are a match to TRBD2. Germline CDR1 SGDLS, CDR2 YYNGEE. Losses at the gene ends were 6 bases for V and 15 bases for J; bases not matched to a gene: 15. This CDR3 comprises 13 residues. The CDR3 loop is CASTTGPGGGLYF. As DNA, the CDR3 is TGTGCCAGCACCACAGGACCCGGGGGGGGCCTCTATTTT.

The chain combines TRBV5-4 with TRBJ2-7; TRBD1 is a possible D gene (5 bases). The ends were cut back, 4 bases at V and 4 bases at J, with 18 bases in the middle. The CDR3 contains 15 residues. CDR1 and CDR2 from the germline V gene are SGHNT and YYREEE (reference sequence). CDR3: CASSPRGQGYYEQYF. Written as DNA, the CDR3 is TGTGCCAGCAGCCCGCGTGGGCAGGGTTATTACGAGCAGTACTTC.

The rearrangement joins TRBV6-1 to TRBJ1-2; tentative D call: TRBD1 (5 bases). Looked up from germline, CDR1 is MNHNS and CDR2 is SASEGT. CDR3 length: 14 amino acids. Trimming shortened V by 2 bases and J by 7 bases, and 14 bases separated the two germline ends. This CDR3 is CASSESWGTFGYTF. CDR3 in DNA: TGTGCCAGCAGTGAATCGTGGGGGACTTTTGGCTACACCTTC.

The chain recombines TRBV5-6 with TRBJ1-5; D is unresolved. Germline lookup yields CDR1 SGHDT and CDR2 YYEEEE. This CDR3 has 17 residues. The V end was cut by 1 base, the J end by 4 bases, with 18 bases between. CDR3 residues: CASSLYGMETANQPQHF. In DNA form, the CDR3 reads TGTGCCAGCAGCTTGTACGGTATGGAAACTGCGAATCAGCCCCAGCATTTT.

The CDR3 DNA is TGTGCCAGCAGCGTGGACTCCTCTAGCACAGATACGCAGTATTTT. This encodes CASSVDSSSTDTQYF. The chain joins TRBV9 to TRBJ2-3, with TRBD2 as a possible D gene (5 bases). CDR1 is SGDLS and CDR2 is YYNGEE in the germline V gene. The CDR3 covers 15 residues. V lost 2 bases to trimming and J lost 0 bases, with 10 bases between them.

J is TRBJ2-3 and V is TRBV9; D not resolved. There are 15 residues in the CDR3. Germline loops: CDR1 SGDLS, CDR2 YYNGEE. Trimming removed 0 bases from V and 2 bases from J, with 10 bases in between. CDR3 loop: CASSVGSGYTDTQYF. For the CDR3, the DNA is TGTGCCAGCAGCGTAGGGTCCGGGTACACAGATACGCAGTATTTT.

The rearrangement uses TRBV5-5 and TRBJ1-1; a possible D gene is TRBD1 (5 bases). V was pared by 3 bases and J by 7 bases, with 13 bases between. CDR3 length: 13 residues. Germline V CDR1 and CDR2: SGHKS, YYEKEE (reference sequence). CDR3 in DNA: TGTGCCAGCAGCTGGGGGTTGGGCTATGAAGCTTTCTTT. This gives the protein CASSWGLGYEAFF. The whole variable domain, remainder taken from reference TRBV5-5 and TRBJ1-1, is DAGVTQSPTHLIKTRGQQVTLRCSPISGHKSVSWYQQVLGQGPQFIFQYYEKEERGRGNFPDRFSARQFPNYSSELNVNALLLGDSALYLCASSWGLGYEAFFGQGTRLTVV.

This sequence joins TRBV5-1 and TRBJ2-3; 8 nucleotides line up with TRBD2. The CDR3 loop spans 15 amino acids. Germline values: CDR1 SGHRS, CDR2 YFSETQ. With 4 bases clipped from V and 2 bases from J, the junction kept 6 bases outside the gene matches. The CDR3 DNA is TGCGCCAGCAGCCCGATAGCGGGATACACAGATACGCAGTATTTT. This encodes CASSPIAGYTDTQYF.

The chain employs TRBV30 and TRBJ1-1; D unresolved. Germline CDR1 and CDR2: GTSNPN and SVGIG (reference sequence). Trimming removed 0 bases at V and 6 bases at J, with 11 bases between. The CDR3 extends over 13 amino acids. The CDR3 sequence is CAWSVKGKPEAFF. CDR3 DNA: TGTGCCTGGAGTGTGAAGGGAAAGCCTGAAGCTTTCTTT.

V gene TRBV21-1 combines with J gene TRBJ2-7; TRBD2, the table's D call, lacks a check against the DNA. TRBV21-1 is termed a pseudogene. The CDR3 totals 15 residues. CDR3 nucleotide sequence: TGTGCCAGCAGCAAAGGAGGAGGAGGAACCTACGAGCAGTACTTC. The encoded protein is CASSKGGGGTYEQYF.

V and J are TRBV27 and TRBJ1-5; 7 bases map to TRBD1. From germline, CDR1 is MNHEY and CDR2 SMNVEV (reference sequence). The J segment lost 0 bases and the V segment lost 5 bases, leaving 10 bases of the junction unmatched. The CDR3 totals 17 residues. The CDR3 coding sequence is TGTGCCAGCAGTCGACGCCGGGACAGCAATAGCAATCAGCCCCAGCATTTT. This translates into CASSRRRDSNSNQPQHF.

The chain couples TRBV13 to TRBJ2-1; 9 bases agree with TRBD2. This CDR3 is built from 13 residues. Germline assignment: CDR1 PRHDT and CDR2 FYEKMQ (reference sequence). The V segment lost 8 bases and the J segment 8 bases; nucleotides outside the gene matches: 7. CDR3 nucleotides: TGTGCCAGCTCACCGCGGGGGGGCTATGAGCAGTTCTTC. This translates into CASSPRGGYEQFF.